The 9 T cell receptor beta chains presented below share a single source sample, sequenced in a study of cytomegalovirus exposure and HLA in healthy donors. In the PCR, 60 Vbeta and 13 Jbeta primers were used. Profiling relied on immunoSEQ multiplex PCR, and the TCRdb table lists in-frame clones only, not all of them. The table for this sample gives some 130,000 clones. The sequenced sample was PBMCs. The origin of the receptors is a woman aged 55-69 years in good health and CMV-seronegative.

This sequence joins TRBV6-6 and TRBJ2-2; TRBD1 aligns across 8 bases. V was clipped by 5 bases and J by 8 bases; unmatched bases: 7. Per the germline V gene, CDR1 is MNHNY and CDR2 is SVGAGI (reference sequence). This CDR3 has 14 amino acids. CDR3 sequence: CASSRRDRGGELFF. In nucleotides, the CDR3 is TGTGCCAGCAGTCGAAGAGACAGGGGAGGGGAGCTGTTTTTT.

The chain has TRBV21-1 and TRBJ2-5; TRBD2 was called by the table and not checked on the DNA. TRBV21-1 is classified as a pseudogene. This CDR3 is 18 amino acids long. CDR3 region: CASSKEGGGVDRWETQYF. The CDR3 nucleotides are TGTGCCAGCAGCAAAGAAGGGGGAGGGGTAGATAGGTGGGAGACCCAGTACTTC.

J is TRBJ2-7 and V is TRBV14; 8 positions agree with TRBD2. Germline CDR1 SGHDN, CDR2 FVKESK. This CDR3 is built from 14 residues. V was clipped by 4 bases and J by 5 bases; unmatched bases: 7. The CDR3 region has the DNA TGTGCCAGCAGCCGTCCGGGGGGGCGAAACGAGCAGTACTTC. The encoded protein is CASSRPGGRNEQYF.

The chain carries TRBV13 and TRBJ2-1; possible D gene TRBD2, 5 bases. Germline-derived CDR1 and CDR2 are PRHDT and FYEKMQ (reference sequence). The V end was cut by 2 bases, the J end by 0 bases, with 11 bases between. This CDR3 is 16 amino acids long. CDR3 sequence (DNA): TGTGCCAGCAGCTTACGGAGGCTGAGCTCCTACAATGAGCAGTTCTTC. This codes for CASSLRRLSSYNEQFF.

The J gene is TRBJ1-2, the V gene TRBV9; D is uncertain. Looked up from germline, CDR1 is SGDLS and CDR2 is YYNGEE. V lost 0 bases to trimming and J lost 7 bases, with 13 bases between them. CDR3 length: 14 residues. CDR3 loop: CASSVARGRLGYTF. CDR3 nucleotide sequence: TGTGCCAGCAGCGTAGCCCGCGGGCGGCTTGGCTACACCTTC.

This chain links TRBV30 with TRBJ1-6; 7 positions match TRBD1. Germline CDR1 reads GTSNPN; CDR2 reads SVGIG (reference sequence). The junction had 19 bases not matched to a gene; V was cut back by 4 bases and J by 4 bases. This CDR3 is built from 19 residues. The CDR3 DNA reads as TGTGCCTGGATCGACCGGGACAGACGACGGAGCTCTTATAATTCACCCCTCCACTTT. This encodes CAWIDRDRRRSSYNSPLHF. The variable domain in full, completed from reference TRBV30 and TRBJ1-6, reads SQTIHQWPATLVQPVGSPLSLECTVEGTSNPNLYWYRQAAGRGLQLLFYSVGIGQISSEVPQNLSASRPQDRQFILSSKKLLLSDSGFYLCAWIDRDRRRSSYNSPLHFGNGTRLTVT.

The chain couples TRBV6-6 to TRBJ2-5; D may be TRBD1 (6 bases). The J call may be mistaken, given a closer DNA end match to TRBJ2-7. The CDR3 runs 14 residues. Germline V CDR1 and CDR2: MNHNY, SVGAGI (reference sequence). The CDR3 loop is CASTQQGISYEQYF. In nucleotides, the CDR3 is TGTGCCAGCACCCAACAGGGCATCTCCTACGAGCAGTACTTC.

CDR3 protein: CASTTRLGNEQFF. As DNA, the CDR3 is TGTGCCAGCACTACACGTCTAGGCAATGAGCAGTTCTTC. The chain has TRBV27 and TRBJ2-1; D gene uncertain. Germline CDR1 and CDR2: MNHEY and SMNVEV (reference sequence). This CDR3 region has 13 residues. V was cut by 7 bases and J by 6 bases, with 13 bases left in between.

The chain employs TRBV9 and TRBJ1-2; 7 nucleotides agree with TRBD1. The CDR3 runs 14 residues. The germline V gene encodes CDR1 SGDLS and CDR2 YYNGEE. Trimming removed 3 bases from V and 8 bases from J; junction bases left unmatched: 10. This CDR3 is CASSAVQGGSGYTF. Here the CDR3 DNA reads TGTGCCAGCAGCGCGGTTCAGGGGGGAAGCGGCTACACCTTC.